Below are 9 T cell receptor beta chains sequenced from a single sample in a study of blood T cell repertoires in COVID-19. TCRdb's table, derived via immunoSEQ multiplex PCR, lists solely in-frame clones and lacks some. The repertoire includes approximately 100,000 clones, roughly 88% of them detected once, and around 6.9% sits in the top ten. The sample taken for sequencing was peripheral blood. Receptors originate from a woman aged 55-69 years with acute or convalescent COVID-19.

The V and J genes are TRBV12-3 or TRBV12-4 and TRBJ1-6; no clear D. The CDR3 is 13 residues long. V lost 2 bases to trimming and J lost 4 bases, with 3 bases between them. The DNA of the CDR3 is TGTGCCAGCAGTTTACAATATAATTCACCCCTCCACTTT. Translation: CASSLQYNSPLHF.

The V call is TRBV18, the J call TRBJ2-5, with 7 bases aligning to TRBD2. The CDR3 sequence is 14 residues long. Trimming at V came to 0 bases and at J to 4 bases, leaving 2 bases not matched to a gene. Germline CDR1 and CDR2: KGHSH and LQKENI. CDR3 in amino acids: CASSPPGGRETQYF. DNA of the CDR3: TGTGCCAGCTCACCACCGGGAGGGAGAGAGACCCAGTACTTC.

The chain employs TRBV6-1 and TRBJ1-2; possible D gene TRBD1, 6 bases. CDR3 length equals 15 residues. The germline V and J ends were trimmed by 3 bases and 5 bases, with 16 bases remaining between them. CDR1 and CDR2 from the germline V gene are MNHNS and SASEGT. CDR3 amino acids: CASSETGVGWYGYTF. In DNA form, the CDR3 reads TGTGCCAGCAGTGAGACAGGCGTGGGGTGGTATGGCTACACCTTC.

The chain is built from TRBV5-1 and TRBJ2-7; 9 nucleotides match TRBD2. The CDR3 runs 17 residues. V was clipped by 4 bases and J by 5 bases; unmatched bases: 16. Germline loops: CDR1 SGHRS, CDR2 YFSETQ. CDR3 bases: TGCGCCAGCAGCGCTGGGGGGCTAGCGGGAAGTCAAGACGAGCAGTACTTC. Its translation: CASSAGGLAGSQDEQYF. Complete variable domain (other parts from reference TRBV5-1 and TRBJ2-7): KAGVTQTPRYLIKTRGQQVTLSCSPISGHRSVSWYQQTPGQGLQFLFEYFSETQRNKGNFPGRFSGRQFSNSRSEMNVSTLELGDSALYLCASSAGGLAGSQDEQYFGPGTRLTVT.

The J gene is TRBJ1-1, the V gene TRBV6-5; 9 bases match TRBD1. Per germline, CDR1 MNHEY and CDR2 SVGAGI. There are 15 residues in the CDR3. J lost 4 bases, V lost 8 bases, and 11 bases had no gene match. Written as DNA, the CDR3 is TGTGCCAGCGGGGGACAGGGAGACGGTGGCACTGAAGCTTTCTTT. Residues: CASGGQGDGGTEAFF.

The V gene is TRBV28, the J gene TRBJ1-2; a weak D match, TRBD1 (5 bases). From germline, CDR1 is MDHEN and CDR2 SYDVKM. V dropped 3 bases and J dropped 5 bases, with 13 bases sitting between them. The CDR3 length is 14 residues. CDR3 loop: CASSFLGPGYGYTF. The CDR3 coding sequence is TGTGCCAGCAGTTTCCTGGGGCCCGGGTATGGCTACACCTTC.

The J gene is TRBJ1-2, the V gene TRBV3-1 (or the pseudogene TRBV3-2); D is possibly TRBD1 (6 bases). Germline loops: CDR1 LGHDT, CDR2 YNNKEL (reference sequence). The V end was cut by 3 bases, the J end by 6 bases, with 14 bases between. The CDR3 extends over 14 amino acids. The CDR3 spells CASSHTSQGHGYTF. CDR3 bases: TGTGCCAGCAGCCACACTAGTCAGGGGCATGGCTACACCTTC.

The gene calls are TRBV19 and TRBJ1-1; tentative D call: TRBD1 (5 bases). Trimming left V 1 base short and J 2 bases short, with 11 bases between. The CDR3 spans 15 residues. Germline CDR1 is LNHDA and CDR2 is SQIVND (reference sequence). The DNA of the CDR3 is TGTGCCAGTAGTATAGGCCGCCAGGGAAACACTGAAGCTTTCTTT. This sequence encodes CASSIGRQGNTEAFF.

The rearrangement links TRBV6-5 to TRBJ2-7, with D possibly matching TRBD2 (6 bases). Germline V lookup: CDR1 MNHEY, CDR2 SVGAGI. V was cut by 6 bases and J by 3 bases, with 12 bases left in between. The CDR3 has 13 amino acids. The CDR3: CASRSYSGYEQYF. CDR3 DNA: TGTGCCAGCAGGTCCTATAGCGGCTACGAGCAGTACTTC.